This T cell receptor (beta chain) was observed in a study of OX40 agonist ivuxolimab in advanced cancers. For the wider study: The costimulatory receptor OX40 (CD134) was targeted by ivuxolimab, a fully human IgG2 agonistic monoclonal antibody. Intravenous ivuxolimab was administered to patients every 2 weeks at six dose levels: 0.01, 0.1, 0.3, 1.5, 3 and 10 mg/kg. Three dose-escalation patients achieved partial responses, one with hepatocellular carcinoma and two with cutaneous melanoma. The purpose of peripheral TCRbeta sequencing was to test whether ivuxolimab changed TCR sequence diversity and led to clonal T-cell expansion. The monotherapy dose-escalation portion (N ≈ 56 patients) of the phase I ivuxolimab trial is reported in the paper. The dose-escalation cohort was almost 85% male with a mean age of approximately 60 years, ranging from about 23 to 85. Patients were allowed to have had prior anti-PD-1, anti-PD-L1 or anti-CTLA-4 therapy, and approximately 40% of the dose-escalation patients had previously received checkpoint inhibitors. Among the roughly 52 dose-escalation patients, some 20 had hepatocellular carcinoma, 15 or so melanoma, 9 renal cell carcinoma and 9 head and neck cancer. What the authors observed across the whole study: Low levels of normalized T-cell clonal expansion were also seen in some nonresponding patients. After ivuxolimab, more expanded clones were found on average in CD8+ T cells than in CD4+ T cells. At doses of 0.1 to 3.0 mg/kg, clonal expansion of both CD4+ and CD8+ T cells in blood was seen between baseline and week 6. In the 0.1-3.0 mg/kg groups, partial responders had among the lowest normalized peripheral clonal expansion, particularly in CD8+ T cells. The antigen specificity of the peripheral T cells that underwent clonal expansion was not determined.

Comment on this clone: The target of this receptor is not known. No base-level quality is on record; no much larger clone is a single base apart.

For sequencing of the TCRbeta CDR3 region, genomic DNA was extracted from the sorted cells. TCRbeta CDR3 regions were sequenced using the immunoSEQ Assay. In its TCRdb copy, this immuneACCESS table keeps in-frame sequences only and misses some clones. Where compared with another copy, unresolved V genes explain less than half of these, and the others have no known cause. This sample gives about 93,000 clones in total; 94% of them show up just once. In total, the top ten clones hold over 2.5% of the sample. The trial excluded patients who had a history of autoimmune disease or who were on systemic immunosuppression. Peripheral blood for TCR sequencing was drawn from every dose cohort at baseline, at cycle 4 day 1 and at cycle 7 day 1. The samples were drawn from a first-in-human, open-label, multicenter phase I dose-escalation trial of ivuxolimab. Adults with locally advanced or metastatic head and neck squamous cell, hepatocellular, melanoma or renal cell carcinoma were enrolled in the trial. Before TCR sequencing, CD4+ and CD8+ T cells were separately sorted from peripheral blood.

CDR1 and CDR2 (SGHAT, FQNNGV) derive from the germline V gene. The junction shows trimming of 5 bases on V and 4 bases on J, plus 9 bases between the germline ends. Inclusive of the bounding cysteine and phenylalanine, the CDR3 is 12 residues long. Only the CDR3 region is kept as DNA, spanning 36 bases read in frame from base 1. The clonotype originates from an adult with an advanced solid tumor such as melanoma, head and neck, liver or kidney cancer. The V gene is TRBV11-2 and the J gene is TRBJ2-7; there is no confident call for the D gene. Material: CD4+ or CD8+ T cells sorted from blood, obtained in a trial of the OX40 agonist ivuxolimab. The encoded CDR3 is CASSLPGYEQYF. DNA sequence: TGTGCCAGCAGCCTCCCCGGGTACGAGCAGTACTTC.